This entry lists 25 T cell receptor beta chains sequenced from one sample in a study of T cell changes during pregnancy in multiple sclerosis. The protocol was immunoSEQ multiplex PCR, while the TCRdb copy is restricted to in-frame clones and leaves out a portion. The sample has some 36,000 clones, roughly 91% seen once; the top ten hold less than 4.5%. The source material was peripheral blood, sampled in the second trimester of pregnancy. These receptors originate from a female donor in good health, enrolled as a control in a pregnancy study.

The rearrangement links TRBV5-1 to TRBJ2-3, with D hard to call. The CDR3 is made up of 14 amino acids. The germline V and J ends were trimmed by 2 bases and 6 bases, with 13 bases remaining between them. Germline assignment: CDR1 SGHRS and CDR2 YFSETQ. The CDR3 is CASSLGLESDTQYF. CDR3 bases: TGCGCCAGCAGCTTAGGCCTAGAGTCTGATACGCAGTATTTT.

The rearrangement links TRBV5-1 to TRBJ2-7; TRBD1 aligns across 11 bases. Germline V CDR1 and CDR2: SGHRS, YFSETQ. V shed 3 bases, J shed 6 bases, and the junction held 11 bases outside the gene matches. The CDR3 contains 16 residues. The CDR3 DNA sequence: TGCGCCAGCAGCTGGACAGGGGGCGCCGCGGCGGGCGAGCAGTACTTC. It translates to CASSWTGGAAAGEQYF.

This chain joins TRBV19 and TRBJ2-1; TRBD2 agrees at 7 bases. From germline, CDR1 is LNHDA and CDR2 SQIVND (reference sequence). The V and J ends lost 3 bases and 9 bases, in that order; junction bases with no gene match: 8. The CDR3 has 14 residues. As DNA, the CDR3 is TGTGCCAGTAGTATCGGGCGGGAGTATAGTGAGCAGTTCTTC. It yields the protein CASSIGREYSEQFF. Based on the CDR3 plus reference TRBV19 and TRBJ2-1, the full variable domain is DGGITQSPKYLFRKEGQNVTLSCEQNLNHDAMYWYRQDPGQGLRLIYYSQIVNDFQKGDIAEGYSVSREKKESFPLTVTSAQKNPTAFYLCASSIGREYSEQFFGPGTRLTVL.

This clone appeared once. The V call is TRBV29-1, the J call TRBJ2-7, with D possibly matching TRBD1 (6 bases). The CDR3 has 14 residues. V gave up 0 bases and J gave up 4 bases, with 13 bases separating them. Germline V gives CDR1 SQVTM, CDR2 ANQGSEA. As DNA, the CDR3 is TGCAGCGTTGAAGATTGGGACAAGGGGTACGAGCAGTACTTC. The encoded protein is CSVEDWDKGYEQYF.

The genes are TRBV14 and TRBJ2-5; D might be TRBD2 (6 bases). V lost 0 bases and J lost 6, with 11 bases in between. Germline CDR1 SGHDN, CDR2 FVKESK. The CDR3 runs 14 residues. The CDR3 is CASSQDLAQKTQYF. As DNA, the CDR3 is TGTGCCAGCAGCCAAGATCTAGCGCAAAAGACCCAGTACTTC. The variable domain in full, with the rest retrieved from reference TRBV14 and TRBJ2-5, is EAGVTQFPSHSVIEKGQTVTLRCDPISGHDNLYWYRRVMGKEIKFLLHFVKESKQDESGMPNNRFLAERTGGTYSTLKVQPAELEDSGVYFCASSQDLAQKTQYFGPGTRLLVL.

The CDR3 sequence is CASSLEAGGPYEQYF. Here the CDR3 DNA reads TGTGCCAGCAGCTTAGAGGCGGGAGGGCCGTACGAGCAGTACTTC. V is TRBV7-3 and J is TRBJ2-7; 9 nucleotides agree with TRBD2. The germline CDR1 and CDR2 sequences are SGHTA and FQGTGA. The CDR3 loop spans 15 amino acids. Trimming took 2 bases from V and 4 from J; bases not matched to a gene: 6.

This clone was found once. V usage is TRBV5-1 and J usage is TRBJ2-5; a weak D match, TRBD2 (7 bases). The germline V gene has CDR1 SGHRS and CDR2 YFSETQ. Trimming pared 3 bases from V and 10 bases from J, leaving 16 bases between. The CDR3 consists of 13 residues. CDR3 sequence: CASSSMLGGDQYF. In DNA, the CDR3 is TGCGCCAGCAGCTCGATGCTAGGGGGGGACCAGTACTTC.

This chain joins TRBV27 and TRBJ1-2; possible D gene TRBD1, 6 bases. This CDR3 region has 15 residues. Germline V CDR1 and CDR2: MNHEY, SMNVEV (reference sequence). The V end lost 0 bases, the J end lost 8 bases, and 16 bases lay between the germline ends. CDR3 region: CASSLSLDRRDGYTF. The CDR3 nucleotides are TGTGCCAGCAGTTTATCGCTCGACAGGAGAGACGGCTACACCTTC.

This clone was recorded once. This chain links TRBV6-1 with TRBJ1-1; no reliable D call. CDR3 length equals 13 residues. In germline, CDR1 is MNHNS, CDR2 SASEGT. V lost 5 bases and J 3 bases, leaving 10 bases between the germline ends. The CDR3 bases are TGTGCCAGCAGTTCCGCGCGGTACACTGAAGCTTTCTTT. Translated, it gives CASSSARYTEAFF.

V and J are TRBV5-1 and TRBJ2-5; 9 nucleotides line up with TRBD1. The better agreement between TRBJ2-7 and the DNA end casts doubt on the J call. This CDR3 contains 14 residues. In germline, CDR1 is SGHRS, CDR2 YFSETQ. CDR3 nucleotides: TGCGCCAGCAGTTCCGGGACAGGGAATACCGAGCAGTACTTC. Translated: CASSSGTGNTEQYF.

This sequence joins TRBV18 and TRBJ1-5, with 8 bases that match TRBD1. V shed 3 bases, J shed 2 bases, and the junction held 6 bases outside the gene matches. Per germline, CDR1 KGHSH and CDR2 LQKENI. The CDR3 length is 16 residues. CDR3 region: CASSPMAGGGNQPQHF. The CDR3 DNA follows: TGTGCCAGCTCACCCATGGCAGGGGGCGGCAATCAGCCCCAGCATTTT.

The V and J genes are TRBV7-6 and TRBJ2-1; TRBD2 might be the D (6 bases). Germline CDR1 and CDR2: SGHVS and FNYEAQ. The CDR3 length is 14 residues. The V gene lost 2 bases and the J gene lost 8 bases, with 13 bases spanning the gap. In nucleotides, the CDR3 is TGTGCCAGCAGCTTAAGGCTAGCGCTGGATGAGCAGTTCTTC. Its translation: CASSLRLALDEQFF.

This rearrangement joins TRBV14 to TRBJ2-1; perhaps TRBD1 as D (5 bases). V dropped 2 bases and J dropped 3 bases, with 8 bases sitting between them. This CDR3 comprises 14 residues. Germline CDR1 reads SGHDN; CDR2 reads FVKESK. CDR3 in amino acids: CASSQQGRYNEQFF. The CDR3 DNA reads TGTGCCAGCAGCCAACAGGGCCGCTACAATGAGCAGTTCTTC.

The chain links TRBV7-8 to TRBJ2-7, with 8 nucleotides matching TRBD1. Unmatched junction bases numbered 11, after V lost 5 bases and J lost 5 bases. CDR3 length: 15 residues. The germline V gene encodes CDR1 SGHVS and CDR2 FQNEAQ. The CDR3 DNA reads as TGTGCCAGCAGCAACGGACAGGGAAAGAGGAACGAGCAGTACTTC. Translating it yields CASSNGQGKRNEQYF.

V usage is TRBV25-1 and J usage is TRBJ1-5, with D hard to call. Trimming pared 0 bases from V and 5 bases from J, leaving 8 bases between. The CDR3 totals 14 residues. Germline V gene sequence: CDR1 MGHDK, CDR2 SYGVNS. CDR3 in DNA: TGTGCCAGCAGTGAATATGGCGGCCATCAGCCCCAGCATTTT. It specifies CASSEYGGHQPQHF.

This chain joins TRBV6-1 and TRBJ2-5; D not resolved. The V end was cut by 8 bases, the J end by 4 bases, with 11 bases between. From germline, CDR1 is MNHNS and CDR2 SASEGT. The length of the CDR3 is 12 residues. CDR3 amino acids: CASLRTGETQYF. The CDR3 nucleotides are TGTGCCAGCCTGAGAACGGGAGAGACCCAGTACTTC.

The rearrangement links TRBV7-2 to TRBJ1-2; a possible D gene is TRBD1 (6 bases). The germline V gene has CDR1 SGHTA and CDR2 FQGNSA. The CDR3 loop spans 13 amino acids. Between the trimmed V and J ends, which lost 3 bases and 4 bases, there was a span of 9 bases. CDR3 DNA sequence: TGTGCCAGCAGCTTCGGACAGCCCTATGGCTACACCTTC. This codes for CASSFGQPYGYTF. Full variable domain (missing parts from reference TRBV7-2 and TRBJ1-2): GAGVSQSPSNKVTEKGKDVELRCDPISGHTALYWYRQSLGQGLEFLIYFQGNSAPDKSGLPSDRFSAERTGGSVSTLTIQRTQQEDSAVYLCASSFGQPYGYTFGSGTRLTVV.

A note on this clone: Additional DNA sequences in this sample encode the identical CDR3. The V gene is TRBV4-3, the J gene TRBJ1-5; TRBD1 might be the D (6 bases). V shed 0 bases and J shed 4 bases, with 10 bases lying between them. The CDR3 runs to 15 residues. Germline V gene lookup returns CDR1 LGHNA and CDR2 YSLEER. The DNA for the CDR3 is TGCGCCAGCAGCCAAGATCGCACAGGGAATCAGCCCCAGCATTTT. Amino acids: CASSQDRTGNQPQHF.

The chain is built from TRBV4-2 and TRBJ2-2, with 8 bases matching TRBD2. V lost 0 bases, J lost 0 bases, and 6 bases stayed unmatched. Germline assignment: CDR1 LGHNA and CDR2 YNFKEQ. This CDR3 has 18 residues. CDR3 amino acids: CASSQDNSGGPNTGELFF. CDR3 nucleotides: TGTGCCAGCAGCCAAGATAACAGCGGGGGTCCGAACACCGGGGAGCTGTTTTTT.

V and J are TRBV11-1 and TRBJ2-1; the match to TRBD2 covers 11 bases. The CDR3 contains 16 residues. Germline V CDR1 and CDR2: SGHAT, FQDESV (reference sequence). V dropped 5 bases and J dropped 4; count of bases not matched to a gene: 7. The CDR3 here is CASSSSGGAGYNEQFF. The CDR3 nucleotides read TGTGCCAGCAGCAGTAGCGGGGGGGCTGGGTACAATGAGCAGTTCTTC. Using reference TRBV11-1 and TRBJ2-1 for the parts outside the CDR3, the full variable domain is EAEVAQSPRYKITEKSQAVAFWCDPISGHATLYWYRQILGQGPELLVQFQDESVVDDSQLPKDRFSAERLKGVDSTLKIQPAELGDSAMYLCASSSSGGAGYNEQFFGPGTRLTVL.

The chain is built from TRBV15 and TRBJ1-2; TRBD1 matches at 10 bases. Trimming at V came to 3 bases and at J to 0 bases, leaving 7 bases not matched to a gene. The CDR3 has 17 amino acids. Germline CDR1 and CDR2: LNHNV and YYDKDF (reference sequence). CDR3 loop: CATSRRQGARSNYGYTF. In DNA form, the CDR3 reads TGTGCCACCAGCAGGCGACAGGGGGCGAGGTCTAACTATGGCTACACCTTC.

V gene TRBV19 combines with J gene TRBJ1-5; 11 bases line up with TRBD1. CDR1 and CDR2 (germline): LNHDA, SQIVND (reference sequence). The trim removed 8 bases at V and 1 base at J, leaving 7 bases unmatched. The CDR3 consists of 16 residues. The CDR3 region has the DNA TGTGCCAGTCTCCTCGGACAGGGGGCGAGCAATCAGCCCCAGCATTTT. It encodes CASLLGQGASNQPQHF. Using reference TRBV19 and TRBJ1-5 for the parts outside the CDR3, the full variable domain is DGGITQSPKYLFRKEGQNVTLSCEQNLNHDAMYWYRQDPGQGLRLIYYSQIVNDFQKGDIAEGYSVSREKKESFPLTVTSAQKNPTAFYLCASLLGQGASNQPQHFGDGTRLSIL.

The CDR3 region has the DNA TGTGCCAGCAGTACCACACAGGGGCGAGGCTACACCTTC. Residues: CASSTTQGRGYTF. The V gene is TRBV28, the J gene TRBJ1-2; the match to TRBD1 covers 7 bases. The junction had 8 bases not matched to a gene; V was cut back by 5 bases and J by 8 bases. The germline V gene has CDR1 MDHEN and CDR2 SYDVKM. This CDR3 spans 13 amino acids.

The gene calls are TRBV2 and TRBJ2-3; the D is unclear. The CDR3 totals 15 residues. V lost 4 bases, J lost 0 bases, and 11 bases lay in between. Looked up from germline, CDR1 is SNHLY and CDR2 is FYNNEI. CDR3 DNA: TGTGCCAGCAGTGGAGCCGGGTTTAGCACAGATACGCAGTATTTT. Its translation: CASSGAGFSTDTQYF.

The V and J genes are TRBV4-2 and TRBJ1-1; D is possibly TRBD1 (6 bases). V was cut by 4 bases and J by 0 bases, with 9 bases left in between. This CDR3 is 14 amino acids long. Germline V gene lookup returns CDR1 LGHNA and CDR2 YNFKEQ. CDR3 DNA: TGTGCCAGCAGCCCCCGACAGGTGAACACTGAAGCTTTCTTT. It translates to CASSPRQVNTEAFF.